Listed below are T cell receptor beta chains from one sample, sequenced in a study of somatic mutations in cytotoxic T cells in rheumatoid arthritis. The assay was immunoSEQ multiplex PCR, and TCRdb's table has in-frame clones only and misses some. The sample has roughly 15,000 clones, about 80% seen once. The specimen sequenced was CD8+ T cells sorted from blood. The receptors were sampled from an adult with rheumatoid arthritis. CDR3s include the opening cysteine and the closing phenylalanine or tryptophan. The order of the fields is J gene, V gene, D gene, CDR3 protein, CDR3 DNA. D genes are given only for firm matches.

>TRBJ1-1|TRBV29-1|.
CSVVLNTEAFF
TGCAGCGTAGTCTTAAACACTGAAGCTTTCTTT
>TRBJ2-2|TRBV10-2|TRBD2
CASSESGSGGAGELFF
TGCGCCAGCAGTGAGTCTGGTAGCGGGGGTGCCGGGGAGCTGTTTTTT
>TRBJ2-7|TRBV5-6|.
CASSFGIGSYEQYF
TGTGCCAGCAGCTTCGGGATTGGGTCCTACGAGCAGTACTTC
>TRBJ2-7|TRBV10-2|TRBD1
CASSEFWGTGGSKSEQYF
TGCGCCAGCAGTGAGTTTTGGGGCACAGGGGGCTCTAAGAGCGAGCAGTACTTC
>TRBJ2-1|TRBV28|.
CASSLGGTVVNEQFF
TGTGCCAGCAGTTTAGGAGGGACAGTAGTCAATGAGCAGTTCTTC
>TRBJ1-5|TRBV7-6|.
CASSLVFGSNQPQHF
TGTGCCAGCAGCTTAGTGTTCGGTAGCAATCAGCCCCAGCATTTT
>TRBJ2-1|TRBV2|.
CASSDYRNSYNEQFF
TGTGCCAGCAGTGATTACAGGAACTCCTACAATGAGCAGTTCTTC
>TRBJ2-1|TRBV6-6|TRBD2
CASKGSGGYNEQFF
TGTGCCAGCAAGGGTAGCGGGGGGTACAATGAGCAGTTCTTC
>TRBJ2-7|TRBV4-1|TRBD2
CASSFAPGLGSYEQYF
TGCGCCAGCAGTTTTGCTCCGGGACTAGGCTCCTACGAGCAGTACTTC
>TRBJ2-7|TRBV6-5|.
CASSWSGEAYEQYF
TGTGCCAGCAGTTGGTCAGGGGAGGCCTACGAGCAGTACTTC
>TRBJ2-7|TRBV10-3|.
CAILGGSTLSYEQYF
TGTGCCATCCTCGGGGGCAGTACACTCTCCTACGAGCAGTACTTC
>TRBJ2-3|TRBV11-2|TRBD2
CASSLVAGVTDTQYF
TGTGCCAGCAGCTTAGTAGCGGGAGTGACAGATACGCAGTATTTT
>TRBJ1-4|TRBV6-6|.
CASSWTGATNEKLFF
TGTGCCAGCAGCTGGACTGGTGCAACTAATGAAAAACTGTTTTTT
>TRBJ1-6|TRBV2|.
CASKDTGDYNSPLHF
TGTGCCAGCAAAGACACAGGCGACTATAATTCACCCCTCCACTTT
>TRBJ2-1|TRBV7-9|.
CASSYLDNEQFF
TGTGCCAGCAGCTACCTAGACAATGAGCAGTTCTTC
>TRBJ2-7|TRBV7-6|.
CASSLGKTGYEQYF
TGTGCCAGCAGCTTAGGAAAAACTGGCTACGAGCAGTACTTC
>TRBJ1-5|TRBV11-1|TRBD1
CASSLGTGFRQPQHF
TGTGCCAGCAGCTTGGGGACAGGGTTTCGTCAGCCCCAGCATTTT